A single sample is the source of the 20 T cell receptor beta chains below, sequenced in a study of T-cell memory formation after mild COVID-19. TCRdb recomputed calls from the 5' RACE reads with MiXCR, one row per CDR3 protein. The sample has around 510,000 distinct CDR3 sequences, roughly 22% seen once. Sequencing used PBMCs or a T cell subset sorted from them (not recorded which). These receptors were obtained from an adult woman who had mild COVID-19 (a few samples of this study predate the infection). Cell type and time point are not known.

This clonotype appeared many times. For the CDR3, the DNA is TGTGCCAGCAGTATAGCGGCATCCTACAATGAGCAGTTCTTC. It codes for CASSIAASYNEQFF. This rearrangement joins TRBV7-2 to TRBJ2-1; a weak D match, TRBD2 (6 bases). V lost 6 bases and J lost 1, with 10 bases in between. CDR1 SGHTA and CDR2 FQGNSA come from the germline V gene. The CDR3 length is 14 residues.

This clonotype was recorded at least ten times. The genes are TRBV12-3 or TRBV12-4 and TRBJ1-1; D is unclear. Trimming removed 5 bases at V and 4 bases at J, with 5 bases between. This CDR3 comprises 11 residues. CDR3 sequence reads: CASSPRTEAFF. The CDR3 DNA reads as TGTGCCAGCAGTCCTCGCACTGAAGCTTTCTTT.

The V call is TRBV5-6, the J call TRBJ1-3; D not resolved. The length of the CDR3 is 15 residues. The germline gives CDR1 SGHDT, CDR2 YYEEEE. Trimming removed 1 base at V and 4 bases at J, with 12 bases between. The CDR3 nucleotides read TGTGCCAGCAGCTTGCCGCCTGGAGGGGGAAACACCATATATTTT. Translation gives CASSLPPGGGNTIYF. The variable domain in full, with the rest retrieved from reference TRBV5-6 and TRBJ1-3, is DAGVTQSPTHLIKTRGQQVTLRCSPKSGHDTVSWYQQALGQGPQFIFQYYEEEERQRGNFPDRFSGHQFPNYSSELNVNALLLGDSALYLCASSLPPGGGNTIYFGEGSWLTVV.

This clonotype has a handful of counts. The chain employs TRBV4-1 and TRBJ2-7; TRBD1 aligns across 9 bases. This CDR3 is 15 amino acids long. Trimming took 0 bases from V and 7 from J; bases not matched to a gene: 7. Germline V gives CDR1 MGHRA, CDR2 YSYEKL. CDR3 in amino acids: CASSQEGTGGEEQYF. The CDR3 DNA follows: TGCGCCAGCAGCCAAGAAGGAACAGGGGGCGAAGAGCAGTACTTC.

The rearrangement joins TRBV18 to TRBJ2-7; D is unclear. Germline V gene sequence: CDR1 KGHSH, CDR2 LQKENI. The CDR3 extends over 16 amino acids. V dropped 6 bases and J dropped 1 base, with 19 bases sitting between them. The CDR3 nucleotides read TGTGCCAGCTCCCCCTCGGCTCCCGACATTTCCTACGAGCAGTACTTC. It codes for CASSPSAPDISYEQYF.

The sample holds many counts of this clonotype. V gene TRBV6-6 combines with J gene TRBJ2-7, with unresolved D. With 6 bases removed from V and 2 bases from J, the gap between germline ends came to 8 bases. Germline V gene data show CDR1 as MNHNY and CDR2 as SVGAGI (reference sequence). The CDR3 contains 12 residues. CDR3 nucleotide sequence: TGTGCCAGCAGCCCCACAGCCTACGAGCAGTACTTC. It codes for CASSPTAYEQYF.

The chain combines TRBV30 with TRBJ2-3, with TRBD1 as a possible D gene (6 bases). V lost 1 base to trimming and J lost 4 bases, with 15 bases between them. In germline, CDR1 is GTSNPN, CDR2 SVGIG (reference sequence). The CDR3 covers 15 residues. This CDR3 reads CAWSAGDTSADTQYF. In DNA form, the CDR3 reads TGTGCCTGGAGTGCCGGGGACACCAGTGCAGATACGCAGTATTTT.

V usage is TRBV20-1 and J usage is TRBJ2-2; a possible D gene is TRBD1 (5 bases). The CDR3 loop spans 13 amino acids. In germline, CDR1 is DFQATT, CDR2 SNEGSKA (reference sequence). The V end was cut by 0 bases, the J end by 6 bases, with 8 bases between. For the CDR3, the DNA is TGCAGTGCTAGAGATCAGGGTGCCGGGGAGCTGTTTTTT. Translated, it gives CSARDQGAGELFF.

This clonotype was picked up a small number of times. The V and J genes are TRBV20-1 and TRBJ2-7; D is unresolved. Germline V gene sequence: CDR1 DFQATT, CDR2 SNEGSKA (reference sequence). V was trimmed by 3 bases and J by 1 base, leaving 7 bases between them. The CDR3 extends over 12 amino acids. The CDR3 DNA reads TGCAGTGCTAGTCACCGATCCTACGAGCAGTACTTC. Translated: CSASHRSYEQYF.

This chain connects TRBV5-1 to TRBJ2-3; D may be TRBD2 (5 bases). The CDR3 extends over 18 amino acids. Germline V gene lookup returns CDR1 SGHRS and CDR2 YFSETQ. Trimming removed 5 bases at V and 2 bases at J, with 24 bases between. The DNA for the CDR3 is TGCGCCAGCAGTACCCGGGGATATGCTACACGGACCACAGATACGCAGTATTTT. It codes for CASSTRGYATRTTDTQYF.

This clonotype appeared a few times. This sequence joins TRBV18 and TRBJ1-6; 7 bases are a match to TRBD1. Germline assignment: CDR1 KGHSH and CDR2 LQKENI. V lost 3 bases, J lost 10 bases, and 6 bases stayed unmatched. The CDR3 runs to 14 residues. This CDR3 reads CASSPGRGRSPLHF. The CDR3 DNA reads TGTGCCAGCTCACCGGGAAGGGGGCGATCACCCCTCCACTTT.

CDR3 nucleotide sequence: TGCGCCAGCAGCCACCGACAGGGAGCTTCGGGTGAGCTGTTTTTT. Encoded protein: CASSHRQGASGELFF. The J gene is TRBJ2-2, the V gene TRBV4-1; 7 bases agree with TRBD1. Germline V gives CDR1 MGHRA, CDR2 YSYEKL. This CDR3 region has 15 residues. Trimming at V came to 3 bases and at J to 11 bases, leaving 12 bases not matched to a gene.

At least ten counts were recorded for this clonotype. This sequence joins TRBV5-1 and TRBJ2-5, with D unresolved. The V gene's germline CDR1 is SGHRS and CDR2 YFSETQ. V was pared by 4 bases and J by 5 bases, with 12 bases between. CDR3 size: 13 residues. CDR3 nucleotide sequence: TGCGCCAGCAGCGCAAACTTCGCTGAGACCCAGTACTTC. This encodes CASSANFAETQYF.

This chain links TRBV15 with TRBJ2-3; D perhaps matches TRBD2 (5 bases). This CDR3 region has 16 residues. The germline gives CDR1 LNHNV, CDR2 YYDKDF (reference sequence). Trimming took 2 bases from V and 1 from J, leaving 13 bases between them. CDR3 DNA: TGTGCCACCAGCAGACCGTCAGGCGGGCGCACAGATACGCAGTATTTT. Translated: CATSRPSGGRTDTQYF.

The chain combines TRBV9 with TRBJ2-3, with 7 bases identical to TRBD1. The V and J ends lost 4 bases and 2 bases, in that order; junction bases with no gene match: 4. The CDR3 runs 14 residues. CDR1 is SGDLS, CDR2 YYNGEE, per germline. CDR3 nucleotides: TGTGCCAGCAGCTGGACAGGATCCACAGATACGCAGTATTTT. Translated, it gives CASSWTGSTDTQYF. Looking up the rest from reference TRBV9 and TRBJ2-3 gives the full variable domain: DSGVTQTPKHLITATGQRVTLRCSPRSGDLSVYWYQQSLDQGLQFLIQYYNGEERAKGNILERFSAQQFPDLHSELNLSSLELGDSALYFCASSWTGSTDTQYFGPGTRLTVL.

The J gene is TRBJ2-5, the V gene TRBV20-1; unclear D gene. The length of the CDR3 is 12 residues. Germline V gene lookup returns CDR1 DFQATT and CDR2 SNEGSKA (reference sequence). Trimming removed 3 bases from V and 4 bases from J, with 9 bases in between. The CDR3 sequence is CSASQNTETQYF. The CDR3, as DNA: TGCAGTGCTAGCCAAAACACAGAGACCCAGTACTTC.

The chain has TRBV12-3 or TRBV12-4 and TRBJ2-3, with D possibly TRBD2 on 5 matching bases. V was trimmed by 0 bases and J by 3 bases, leaving 13 bases between them. CDR3 length equals 16 residues. CDR3 in amino acids: CASSLAEASVTDTQYF. The CDR3 DNA reads as TGTGCCAGCAGTTTAGCGGAGGCTTCGGTTACAGATACGCAGTATTTT.

This clonotype was detected a few times. The CDR3 DNA sequence: TGCAGCGTTGCATTTGGCGGGGGGACAGATACGCAGTATTTT. It specifies CSVAFGGGTDTQYF. This chain joins TRBV29-1 and TRBJ2-3, with 8 bases that match TRBD2. In germline, CDR1 is SQVTM, CDR2 ANQGSEA. The CDR3 spans 14 residues. V trimming: 4 bases; J trimming: 3 bases; junction bases outside the gene matches: 6.

The chain carries TRBV19 and TRBJ2-3, with 7 bases matching TRBD2. Germline values: CDR1 LNHDA, CDR2 SQIVND (reference sequence). The CDR3 is 15 amino acids. With 1 base clipped from V and 6 bases from J, the junction kept 7 bases outside the gene matches. CDR3 sequence (DNA): TGTGCCAGTAGTATAGTCGTGGGAGGGCCGGATACGCAGTATTTT. Residues: CASSIVVGGPDTQYF.

This clonotype has more than one count but fewer than ten. The chain combines TRBV6-1 with TRBJ2-7; 11 bases fit TRBD1. The germline V gene encodes CDR1 MNHNS and CDR2 SASEGT. With V trimmed by 6 bases and J by 3 bases, 4 bases remained unmatched. The CDR3 loop spans 14 amino acids. Here the CDR3 DNA reads TGTGCCAGCAGGGAGGGACAGGGGGTCTACGAGCAGTACTTC. It is translated as CASREGQGVYEQYF.